This TCR beta chain was profiled in a study of T cell clones after liver transplantation. The CDR3 totals 13 residues. Germline values: CDR1 WNHNN, CDR2 SYGVQD (reference sequence). Deletions cut 2 bases from V and 10 bases from J, with 12 bases between. The data were produced by immunoSEQ multiplex PCR, yet TCRdb's version contains in-frame clones alone and is incomplete. The sample lists 60,000 or so clones; 60% to 80% were seen once. This material consisted of CD4+ T cells from blood, taken at the 22-month timepoint. This TCR was recovered from a human patient who received a liver transplant. Some T cells may arise from the graft donor. The chain links TRBV10-1 to TRBJ2-1; the D is unclear. The CDR3 DNA reads TGCGCCAGCAGTGAGGGACCGCCTGGGGAGCAGTTCTTC. Translating it yields CASSEGPPGEQFF.